The T cell receptor (beta chain) described here comes from a study of cytomegalovirus exposure and HLA in healthy donors. PCR primers comprised 60 Vbeta and 13 Jbeta primers. The assay was immunoSEQ multiplex PCR, and TCRdb's table has in-frame clones only and misses some. The data contain more than 60,000 clones, roughly 76% of them seen just once; the ten biggest clones take up 3% to 4%. Broader study findings: Cytomegalovirus-associated status was assigned to about 160 TCR beta chains. It emerged from a later analysis that several of the most significant clusters appeared to be linked to common viral pathogens. In a later analysis, across HLA loci, associated TCR counts were highest for DRB1, lowest for HLA-C. Many donors shared some public TCRs, even though most TCR sequences were rare.

V trimming: 5 bases; J trimming: 1 base; junction bases outside the gene matches: 8. This CDR3 is built from 19 residues. Germline lookup yields CDR1 LNHDA and CDR2 SQIVND (reference sequence). On this clone: Its antigen is not identified.

Source material: PBMCs. This chain connects TRBV19 to TRBJ2-2, with 15 bases fitting TRBD2. The TCR sequence derives from a man between 18 and 35 years old in good health and CMV-seronegative. CDR3 bases: TGTGCCAGTAGTTTACGGACTAGCGGGGGGGCCGGGAACACCGGGGAGCTGTTTTTT. Translation: CASSLRTSGGAGNTGELFF.